This T cell receptor beta chain was captured by sequencing in a study of T cells in Graves' hyperthyroidism and ophthalmopathy. A note on this clonotype: Its antigen is currently unknown.

Germline-derived CDR1 and CDR2 are LGHDT and YNNKEL (reference sequence). The CDR3 consists of 13 residues. V was cut by 4 bases and J by 9 bases, with 10 bases left in between. Researchers barred patients who had uncontrolled infection, other autoimmune disease, pregnancy or lactation. Study-level points and caveats: Among thyroid clonotypes expanded above 0.001, most also appeared in blood. Ophthalmopathy got predicted by the model a median approximately six months before its onset.

Authors of the study amplified TCR beta CDR3 regions from RNA transcripts. First-round RT-PCR targeting the TCR CDR3 was performed with the HTBI primer set. TCRdb analysed the multiplex PCR reads with MiXCR anew, one entry per CDR3 protein. The data show 500,000 to 600,000 distinct CDR3 sequences, around 17% seen once. This chain uses TRBV3-1 with TRBJ1-6; D not certain. This clonotype was sampled from a woman aged 18-29 years with Graves' hyperthyroidism. Input material: blood. CDR3 residues: CASSPSRGSPLHF. The CDR3 DNA reads as TGTGCCAGCAGCCCTTCACGAGGTTCACCCCTCCACTTT.